This entry is about one T cell receptor beta chain. The antigen is not known. The CDR3 is 15 residues long. Per the germline V gene, CDR1 is SGHDN and CDR2 is FVKESK. Trimming cost V 3 bases and J 4 bases; bases outside gene matches: 7. These data originate in a study of T cell responses to AZD1222 COVID-19 vaccine. Study-level findings and limits: Repertoires in all cases were sampled only once the peak T cell response had passed.

Clones were sequenced by immunoSEQ multiplex PCR, and TCRdb holds only the in-frame ones, with some missing. The table includes 150,000 to 200,000 clones, almost 95% detected once. Source: peripheral blood, taken on day 0 of AZD1222 vaccination. This sequence was found in an adult in good health. The V call is TRBV14, the J call TRBJ2-7; 9 bases agree with TRBD1. The CDR3 is CASSHRTGGRYEQYF. The CDR3 DNA reads TGTGCCAGCAGCCACAGAACAGGGGGCAGGTACGAGCAGTACTTC.